The 7 T cell receptor beta chains in this list originate from one sample, sequenced in a study of blood T cell repertoires in COVID-19. The assay was immunoSEQ multiplex PCR, and TCRdb's table has in-frame clones only and misses some. The sample lists approximately 300,000 clones; around 90% were seen once. The sample was peripheral blood. The source of these receptors is a man in his fifties or sixties with active or convalescent COVID-19.

The chain is built from TRBV11-2 and TRBJ2-2, with D tentatively TRBD1 (5 bases). The germline V gene has CDR1 SGHAT and CDR2 FQNNGV. Deletions cut 3 bases from V and 1 base from J, with 6 bases between. The CDR3 extends over 14 amino acids. This chain's CDR3 is CASSLQGNTGELFF. As DNA, the CDR3 is TGTGCCAGCAGCTTGCAGGGGAACACCGGGGAGCTGTTTTTT.

The chain joins TRBV9 to TRBJ2-5; 8 nucleotides agree with TRBD1. The CDR3 runs 14 residues. Germline V gene lookup returns CDR1 SGDLS and CDR2 YYNGEE. J was trimmed by 3 bases and V by 0 bases; bases with no gene match: 1. CDR3: CASSVATGEETQYF. CDR3 DNA sequence: TGTGCCAGCAGCGTAGCGACAGGGGAAGAGACCCAGTACTTC.

This sequence joins TRBV2 and TRBJ2-1; the match to TRBD2 covers 7 bases. Per germline, CDR1 SNHLY and CDR2 FYNNEI. The CDR3 has 12 residues. V was pared by 8 bases and J by 4 bases, with 2 bases of the junction left unmatched. The CDR3 bases are TGTGCCAGCGGGAGGGAATACAATGAGCAGTTCTTC. Protein sequence: CASGREYNEQFF.

This chain connects TRBV5-1 to TRBJ1-2; D is unresolved. V lost 0 bases and J 4 bases, leaving 10 bases between the germline ends. From germline, CDR1 is SGHRS and CDR2 YFSETQ. CDR3 length: 14 amino acids. CDR3 sequence: CASSLAGLGYGYTF. CDR3 in DNA: TGCGCCAGCAGCTTGGCAGGACTTGGCTATGGCTACACCTTC.

This chain uses TRBV19 with TRBJ1-6; 8 nucleotides match TRBD1. V gave up 7 bases and J gave up 5 bases; unmatched junction bases: 10. Germline CDR1 is LNHDA and CDR2 is SQIVND (reference sequence). This CDR3 has 16 amino acids. The chain's CDR3 is CASTMGPGGNNSPLHF. The CDR3 nucleotides are TGTGCCAGTACCATGGGTCCAGGGGGCAATAATTCACCCCTCCACTTT.

The rearrangement links TRBV6-5 to TRBJ2-7; 8 bases match TRBD2. V was clipped by 2 bases and J by 2 bases; unmatched bases: 5. The CDR3 runs to 15 residues. Germline CDR1 MNHEY, CDR2 SVGAGI. The CDR3 region is CASSYGLGRAYEQYF. In nucleotides, the CDR3 is TGTGCCAGCAGTTACGGACTCGGGAGGGCCTACGAGCAGTACTTC.

The V gene is TRBV7-2, the J gene TRBJ2-7; TRBD1 is a possible D gene (6 bases). The CDR3 is 15 residues long. Germline V lookup: CDR1 SGHTA, CDR2 FQGNSA. V was clipped by 5 bases and J by 2 bases, with 16 bases between them. The CDR3 nucleotides are TGTGCCAGCAGCCGCGTTACAGGGACCCCCTACGAGCAGTACTTC. Translation gives CASSRVTGTPYEQYF.